Following are 31 T cell receptor beta chains from one sample sequenced in a study of glioma-infiltrating T cells after dendritic cell vaccination. Sequencing was performed with immunoSEQ multiplex PCR; in TCRdb, only in-frame clones are kept and a portion is missing. In the table there are tens of thousands of clones, around 83% of which are singletons. The sample was blood, taken before dendritic cell vaccination. These receptors were taken from a human donor with glioblastoma.

V gene TRBV6-6 combines with J gene TRBJ2-3; D is uncertain. This CDR3 comprises 12 residues. V was pared by 6 bases and J by 3 bases, with 7 bases between. Germline V gene sequence: CDR1 MNHNY, CDR2 SVGAGI (reference sequence). As DNA, the CDR3 is TGTGCCAGCAGCCCGGTTACAGATACGCAGTATTTT. Its protein is CASSPVTDTQYF.

This clone came up a few times. The chain couples TRBV5-5 to TRBJ1-4, with D perhaps matching TRBD1 (6 bases). Looked up from germline, CDR1 is SGHKS and CDR2 is YYEKEE (reference sequence). V shed 5 bases and J shed 8 bases, with 13 bases lying between them. CDR3 length: 13 residues. The CDR3 protein is CASSLHRAEKLFF. CDR3 sequence (DNA): TGTGCCAGCAGTCTACACAGGGCCGAAAAACTGTTTTTT.

This chain joins TRBV30 and TRBJ2-3; TRBD2 matches at 11 bases. Losses at the gene ends were 2 bases for V and 2 bases for J; bases not matched to a gene: 3. Germline V gene data show CDR1 as GTSNPN and CDR2 as SVGIG (reference sequence). The CDR3 consists of 15 residues. For the CDR3, the DNA is TGTGCCTGGAGTTTGGGACTAGCGGACACAGATACGCAGTATTTT. Translated, it gives CAWSLGLADTDTQYF.

This clone was observed a single time. V is TRBV15 and J is TRBJ2-5; TRBD2 matches at 7 bases. This CDR3 spans 18 amino acids. V shed 0 bases, J shed 2 bases, and the junction held 12 bases outside the gene matches. Germline V lookup: CDR1 LNHNV, CDR2 YYDKDF (reference sequence). The CDR3 bases are TGTGCCACCAGCAGAGATTCTGCAGGGTGGGGGGGACAAGAGACCCAGTACTTC. Translation gives CATSRDSAGWGGQETQYF.

This sequence joins TRBV14 and TRBJ2-3; 8 nucleotides match TRBD2. This CDR3 is built from 15 residues. CDR1 and CDR2 from the germline V gene are SGHDN and FVKESK. The V and J ends lost 6 bases and 4 bases, in that order; junction bases with no gene match: 9. CDR3 in DNA: TGTGCCAGCAGTGAGCGGGGGTCCCCGGCAGATACGCAGTATTTT. Translation: CASSERGSPADTQYF.

The chain joins TRBV28 to TRBJ2-5, with 8 bases matching TRBD1. Germline V gene sequence: CDR1 MDHEN, CDR2 SYDVKM. CDR3 length equals 15 residues. V lost 4 bases to trimming and J lost 2 bases; unmatched junction nucleotides: 6. Here the CDR3 reads CASSWGQATQETQYF. In DNA form, the CDR3 reads TGTGCCAGCAGTTGGGGACAGGCGACTCAAGAGACCCAGTACTTC. The variable domain in full, with the rest retrieved from reference TRBV28 and TRBJ2-5, is DVKVTQSSRYLVKRTGEKVFLECVQDMDHENMFWYRQDPGLGLRLIYFSYDVKMKEKGDIPEGYSVSREKKERFSLILESASTNQTSMYLCASSWGQATQETQYFGPGTRLLVL.

The V and J genes are TRBV12-5 and TRBJ2-7; D ambiguous. The V end was cut by 2 bases, the J end by 5 bases, with 4 bases between. This CDR3 has 11 residues. Germline lookup yields CDR1 LGHNT and CDR2 FRNRAP. CDR3 residues: CASGLFNEQYF. Written as DNA, the CDR3 is TGTGCTAGTGGTTTGTTCAACGAGCAGTACTTC.

V is TRBV28 and J is TRBJ2-6, with 11 bases lining up with TRBD2. V shed 3 bases, J shed 0 bases, and the junction held 10 bases outside the gene matches. Germline V gene lookup returns CDR1 MDHEN and CDR2 SYDVKM. The CDR3 is 20 residues long. The CDR3 sequence is CASSLLRLAGGSSGANVLTF. The CDR3 coding sequence is TGTGCCAGCAGTTTGTTGCGGCTAGCGGGGGGCAGCTCTGGGGCCAACGTCCTGACTTTC.

V and J are TRBV2 and TRBJ2-5; tentative D call: TRBD2 (5 bases). The germline gives CDR1 SNHLY, CDR2 FYNNEI. The CDR3 contains 12 residues. Trimming stripped 4 bases from V and 4 bases from J, with 7 bases between. The CDR3, as DNA: TGTGCCAGCAGTGTCGGGGTAGAGACCCAGTACTTC. Translating it yields CASSVGVETQYF. Full variable domain (outside the CDR3, taken from reference TRBV2 and TRBJ2-5): EPEVTQTPSHQVTQMGQEVILRCVPISNHLYFYWYRQILGQKVEFLVSFYNNEISEKSEIFDDQFSVERPDGSNFTLKIRSTKLEDSAMYFCASSVGVETQYFGPGTRLLVL.

This sequence joins TRBV2 and TRBJ2-5; TRBD2 agrees at 9 bases. J gave up 5 bases and V 6 bases, and 10 bases lay outside the gene matches. This CDR3 has 15 amino acids. The V gene's germline CDR1 is SNHLY and CDR2 FYNNEI. CDR3 DNA: TGTGCCAGCAGGAGGAAGGTAGCGGGGGTGGAGACCCAGTACTTC. Its translation: CASRRKVAGVETQYF.

In its sample, this clone was seen once. The chain has TRBV28 and TRBJ2-2; a possible D gene is TRBD1 (5 bases). This CDR3 region has 17 residues. The ends were cut back, 3 bases at V and 7 bases at J, with 21 bases in the middle. Germline V gene data show CDR1 as MDHEN and CDR2 as SYDVKM. The CDR3 loop is CASSFAHFGARDGELFF. The CDR3 nucleotides are TGTGCCAGCAGTTTTGCCCACTTTGGGGCAAGGGACGGGGAGCTGTTTTTT.

The chain has TRBV4-1 and TRBJ2-6; tentative D call: TRBD1 (5 bases). Trimming took 0 bases from V and 6 from J, leaving 12 bases between them. The germline gives CDR1 MGHRA, CDR2 YSYEKL. This CDR3 contains 16 residues. The CDR3 region has the DNA TGCGCCAGCAGCCAAGATTCGACAGCTGTGGCCAACGTCCTGACTTTC. As protein: CASSQDSTAVANVLTF.

The chain recombines TRBV6-6 with TRBJ2-1; 10 bases match TRBD2. With V trimmed by 0 bases and J by 6 bases, 5 bases remained unmatched. This CDR3 region has 16 residues. CDR1 is MNHNY, CDR2 SVGAGI, per germline (reference sequence). The CDR3 region is CASSYSTASGGNEQFF. DNA for the CDR3: TGTGCCAGCAGTTACTCGACGGCTAGCGGGGGCAATGAGCAGTTCTTC.

The rearrangement links TRBV29-1 to TRBJ1-1; D not certain. V was cut by 8 bases and J by 7 bases, with 11 bases left in between. The CDR3 consists of 10 residues. Looked up from germline, CDR1 is SQVTM and CDR2 is ANQGSEA. The CDR3 DNA follows: TGCAGCTCCGGGCGGGGTGAAGCTTTCTTT. As protein: CSSGRGEAFF.

In nucleotides, the CDR3 is TGCGCCAGCAGCTTGGAGGGACAGGGTTACGAGCAGTACTTC. Residues: CASSLEGQGYEQYF. This sequence joins TRBV5-1 and TRBJ2-7; 9 bases match TRBD1. The junction had 2 bases not matched to a gene; V was cut back by 0 bases and J by 4 bases. CDR3 length equals 14 residues. From germline, CDR1 is SGHRS and CDR2 YFSETQ.

J is TRBJ2-2 and V is TRBV18; no definite D call. The germline V and J ends were trimmed by 1 base and 6 bases, with 6 bases remaining between them. The CDR3 totals 13 residues. Germline values: CDR1 KGHSH, CDR2 LQKENI. The CDR3 DNA sequence: TGTGCCAGCTCACCACTTCAGTCCGGGGAGCTGTTTTTT. Amino acid sequence: CASSPLQSGELFF.

The V and J genes are TRBV18 and TRBJ1-2, with D perhaps matching TRBD1 (6 bases). V lost 8 bases and J 0 bases, leaving 13 bases between the germline ends. Germline lookup yields CDR1 KGHSH and CDR2 LQKENI. This CDR3 spans 14 amino acids. Here the CDR3 DNA reads TGTGCCAGCACCTTAACAGGGACTAACTATGGCTACACCTTC. This translates into CASTLTGTNYGYTF.

This sequence joins TRBV7-9 and TRBJ2-2; 10 bases are a match to TRBD2. The CDR3 sequence is 16 residues long. V dropped 4 bases and J dropped 5; count of bases not matched to a gene: 7. Germline lookup yields CDR1 SEHNR and CDR2 FQNEAQ (reference sequence). The DNA for the CDR3 is TGTGCCAGCAGCTCAGAAGCGGGGGGGCCGACCGGGGAGCTGTTTTTT. Its translation: CASSSEAGGPTGELFF. The whole variable domain, remainder taken from reference TRBV7-9 and TRBJ2-2, is DTGVSQNPRHKITKRGQNVTFRCDPISEHNRLYWYRQTLGQGPEFLTYFQNEAQLEKSRLLSDRFSAERPKGSFSTLEIQRTEQGDSAMYLCASSSEAGGPTGELFFGEGSRLTVL.

This clone showed up just once. The CDR3 DNA follows: TGCGCCAGCAGCCAAGATTATCTCTCGGTGGCCGGGGAGCTGTTTTTT. Translating it yields CASSQDYLSVAGELFF. The V call is TRBV4-1, the J call TRBJ2-2; D gene unclear. Per the germline V gene, CDR1 is MGHRA and CDR2 is YSYEKL. The CDR3 loop spans 16 amino acids. The V end lost 0 bases, the J end lost 6 bases, and 14 bases lay between the germline ends.

This chain links TRBV20-1 with TRBJ2-7; D not resolved. This CDR3 contains 11 residues. From germline, CDR1 is DFQATT and CDR2 SNEGSKA (reference sequence). V dropped 7 bases and J dropped 0 bases, with 7 bases sitting between them. The CDR3 loop is CSEVSSYEQYF. In nucleotides, the CDR3 is TGCAGTGAAGTCAGCTCCTACGAGCAGTACTTC.

This rearrangement joins TRBV19 to TRBJ2-7; D is unclear. V shed 3 bases and J shed 0 bases, with 6 bases lying between them. Germline V lookup: CDR1 LNHDA, CDR2 SQIVND (reference sequence). CDR3 size: 13 residues. The CDR3 reads CASSMFSSYEQYF. The DNA of the CDR3 is TGTGCCAGTAGTATGTTCAGCTCCTACGAGCAGTACTTC.

This CDR3 is CASSARTGPYGYTF. The CDR3 coding sequence is TGTGCCAGCAGCGCACGGACAGGGCCCTATGGCTACACCTTC. The rearrangement uses TRBV7-2 and TRBJ1-2, with 8 bases matching TRBD1. Germline V gene data show CDR1 as SGHTA and CDR2 as FQGNSA. The V and J ends lost 5 bases and 4 bases, in that order; junction bases with no gene match: 6. There are 14 residues in the CDR3.

For this clone: One junction end does not reproduce the germline sequence, and a read error may be involved. Other DNA sequences in the same sample also yield this CDR3. This rearrangement joins TRBV5-4 to TRBJ2-7, with D tentatively TRBD1 (5 bases). Germline V CDR1 and CDR2: SGHNT, YYREEE (reference sequence). The CDR3 has 14 residues. The CDR3 DNA sequence: TGCGCCAGCAGCCGAACAGACAGCTCCTACGAGCAGTACTTC. The encoded protein is CASSRTDSSYEQYF.

This clone occurred a few times. V and J are TRBV6-1 and TRBJ1-3, with TRBD1 as a possible D gene (5 bases). Deletions cut 10 bases from V and 4 bases from J, with 17 bases between. Germline loops: CDR1 MNHNS, CDR2 SASEGT. The CDR3 covers 14 residues. DNA for the CDR3: TGTGCCATCAGCAGCAGGGAGGCCGGAAACACCATATATTTT. The encoded protein is CAISSREAGNTIYF.

The V gene is TRBV18, the J gene TRBJ1-6, with D perhaps matching TRBD1 (5 bases). The V and J ends lost 4 bases and 6 bases respectively, with 16 bases between them. This CDR3 contains 16 residues. CDR1 KGHSH and CDR2 LQKENI come from the germline V gene. The CDR3 is CASSLVSDTFNSPLHF. The CDR3 nucleotides read TGTGCCAGCTCACTGGTCTCGGACACGTTTAATTCACCCCTCCACTTT.

The rearrangement links TRBV28 to TRBJ2-5; no definite D call. Germline CDR1 and CDR2: MDHEN and SYDVKM. CDR3 length: 16 amino acids. V was pared by 2 bases and J by 5 bases, with 18 bases between. The chain's CDR3 is CASSLVANTRRETQYF. The CDR3 DNA reads TGTGCCAGCAGTTTAGTCGCCAACACCCGCAGGGAGACCCAGTACTTC.

The chain is built from TRBV6-6 and TRBJ2-1; TRBD2 might be the D (5 bases). The CDR3 extends over 16 amino acids. V was shortened by 0 bases and J by 2 bases, with 11 bases between the two germline ends. CDR1 and CDR2 from the germline V gene are MNHNY and SVGAGI (reference sequence). The CDR3 sequence is CASSYSNLGTYNEQFF. The CDR3 DNA reads TGTGCCAGCAGTTACTCGAACCTCGGGACCTACAATGAGCAGTTCTTC.

A few counts support this clone. This sequence joins TRBV6-6 and TRBJ2-2; tentative D call: TRBD2 (5 bases). Germline lookup yields CDR1 MNHNY and CDR2 SVGAGI (reference sequence). The CDR3 sequence is 15 residues long. Trimming stripped 2 bases from V and 1 base from J, with 8 bases between. CDR3 sequence (DNA): TGTGCCAGCAGTTACCCTGGAGGGAACACCGGGGAGCTGTTTTTT. This encodes CASSYPGGNTGELFF.

The J gene is TRBJ2-5, the V gene TRBV4-1, with TRBD2 as a possible D gene (5 bases). Trimming pared 0 bases from V and 5 bases from J, leaving 16 bases between. The CDR3 sequence is 16 residues long. Germline V CDR1 and CDR2: MGHRA, YSYEKL. The CDR3 nucleotides are TGCGCCAGCAGCCAAGATCTTTGGGTAACGGGGGAGACCCAGTACTTC. This encodes CASSQDLWVTGETQYF.

This chain links TRBV2 with TRBJ2-2, with D uncertain. Between the trimmed V and J ends, which lost 7 bases and 1 base, there was a span of 10 bases. Germline V gene data show CDR1 as SNHLY and CDR2 as FYNNEI. The length of the CDR3 is 14 residues. The chain's CDR3 is CASTPTLNTGELFF. CDR3 in DNA: TGTGCCAGCACCCCCACATTGAACACCGGGGAGCTGTTTTTT.

The genes are TRBV19 and TRBJ2-1; 12 bases align to TRBD2. V dropped 6 bases and J dropped 3; count of bases not matched to a gene: 6. CDR1 and CDR2 (germline): LNHDA, SQIVND (reference sequence). CDR3 length: 16 residues. The CDR3 DNA reads TGTGCCAGTAGCTATTTGGGACTAGCGGGCTACAATGAGCAGTTCTTC. Protein: CASSYLGLAGYNEQFF.